This TCR beta chain derives from a study of control samples from healthy donors and cancer patients. Only in-frame clones appear in the TCRdb table, and some are missing; sequencing was by immunoSEQ multiplex PCR. Of 75,000 to 95,000 clones listed, more than 85% were seen once; the top ten hold around 1.4%. The V gene lost 9 bases and the J gene lost 6 bases, with 26 bases spanning the gap. The germline gives CDR1 LNHDA, CDR2 SQIVND (reference sequence). The CDR3 loop spans 16 amino acids. Sequenced material: blood. This TCR derives from a young woman in good health. This rearrangement joins TRBV19 to TRBJ1-2; D ambiguous. The CDR3 DNA reads as TGTGCCAGCCGCTCGAGACTTGCCACCGGCAGTAATGGCTACACCTTC. Its translation: CASRSRLATGSNGYTF.